The 26 T cell receptor beta chains reported below all come from one sample, sequenced in a study of blood T cell repertoires in COVID-19. This table comes from immunoSEQ multiplex PCR, and its TCRdb copy is limited to in-frame clones, with some not included. The sample has around 170,000 clones, 88% seen once; the top ten hold 9%. Sample: PBMCs or T cells enriched from blood (not recorded which). These receptors originate from a woman aged 18-29 years who had recovered from COVID-19.

V usage is TRBV21-1 and J usage is TRBJ2-7; the D call of TRBD2 is as the table states it, not checked on the DNA. TRBV21-1 is assigned pseudogene status. There are 15 residues in the CDR3. CDR3 coding DNA: TGTGCCAGCAGCAAAGCCGGGATCCTGCTTTTCGGGCAGTACTTC. Residues: CASSKAGILLFGQYF.

This chain joins TRBV2 and TRBJ2-1, with D maybe TRBD2 (6 bases). The germline V and J ends were trimmed by 5 bases and 0 bases, with 11 bases remaining between them. In germline, CDR1 is SNHLY, CDR2 FYNNEI. The CDR3 runs to 15 residues. DNA for the CDR3: TGTGCCAGCAGTCCCCGGGAGAGCTCCTACAATGAGCAGTTCTTC. Translation: CASSPRESSYNEQFF. The whole variable domain, filled in from reference TRBV2 and TRBJ2-1, reads EPEVTQTPSHQVTQMGQEVILRCVPISNHLYFYWYRQILGQKVEFLVSFYNNEISEKSEIFDDQFSVERPDGSNFTLKIRSTKLEDSAMYFCASSPRESSYNEQFFGPGTRLTVL.

The genes are TRBV29-1 and TRBJ2-7; D perhaps matches TRBD2 (5 bases). The length of the CDR3 is 11 residues. Trimming took off 7 bases at V and 5 bases at J, with 12 bases between the two ends. The germline gives CDR1 SQVTM, CDR2 ANQGSEA. This CDR3 reads CSAGEPNEQYF. CDR3 sequence (DNA): TGCAGCGCCGGGGAGCCCAACGAGCAGTACTTC.

This chain uses TRBV9 with TRBJ2-1, with TRBD2 matching over 13 bases. Losses at the gene ends were 4 bases for V and 5 bases for J; bases not matched to a gene: 9. This CDR3 spans 17 amino acids. CDR1 is SGDLS, CDR2 YYNGEE, per germline. CDR3: CASSLRTSGGFNNEQFF. The CDR3, as DNA: TGTGCCAGCAGCTTAAGGACTAGCGGGGGTTTCAACAATGAGCAGTTCTTC.

DNA of the CDR3: TGTGCCAGCAGTTTGGGACAGAATCAGCCCCAGCATTTT. This gives the protein CASSLGQNQPQHF. The gene calls are TRBV27 and TRBJ1-5; 7 nucleotides line up with TRBD1. The CDR3 is made up of 13 amino acids. Per the germline V gene, CDR1 is MNHEY and CDR2 is SMNVEV (reference sequence). V lost 3 bases and J lost 4; bases outside the gene matches: 0.

V and J are TRBV29-1 and TRBJ2-7; 7 bases align to TRBD2. J gave up 3 bases and V 6 bases, and 8 bases lay outside the gene matches. CDR1 and CDR2 (germline): SQVTM, ANQGSEA. CDR3 size: 13 residues. CDR3 bases: TGCAGCGTCACAGCGGGATCGGGCTACGAGCAGTACTTC. Amino acids: CSVTAGSGYEQYF.

This clone occurred once. The rearrangement uses TRBV7-3 and TRBJ2-3, with TRBD2 as a possible D gene (6 bases). Germline V gives CDR1 SGHTA, CDR2 FQGTGA. CDR3 size: 16 residues. The germline V and J ends were trimmed by 5 bases and 1 base, with 16 bases remaining between them. The CDR3 coding sequence is TGTGCCAGCAGCCCGTCCTGGGGGGAGGGCACAGATACGCAGTATTTT. Translation: CASSPSWGEGTDTQYF.

This chain uses TRBV7-2 with TRBJ1-3; 11 nucleotides line up with TRBD1. CDR1 and CDR2 (germline): SGHTA, FQGNSA. The ends lost 1 base at V and 1 base at J; junction bases unmatched: 3. This CDR3 is 17 amino acids long. The CDR3 here is CASSLVGTGGSGNTIYF. The CDR3, as DNA: TGTGCCAGCAGCTTAGTAGGGACAGGGGGATCTGGAAACACCATATATTTT. The whole variable domain, filled in from reference TRBV7-2 and TRBJ1-3, reads GAGVSQSPSNKVTEKGKDVELRCDPISGHTALYWYRQSLGQGLEFLIYFQGNSAPDKSGLPSDRFSAERTGGSVSTLTIQRTQQEDSAVYLCASSLVGTGGSGNTIYFGEGSWLTVV.

The chain couples TRBV12-5 to TRBJ2-1; D perhaps matches TRBD2 (5 bases). Germline CDR1 is LGHNT and CDR2 is FRNRAP. The CDR3 spans 15 residues. V lost 6 bases and J lost 4, with 16 bases in between. The DNA of the CDR3 is TGTGCTAGTGGGTGGTGGGCAAGAGGGTACAATGAGCAGTTCTTC. Encoded protein: CASGWWARGYNEQFF.

This chain joins TRBV5-4 and TRBJ1-2; TRBD1 matches at 8 bases. The CDR3 is 14 residues long. Germline CDR1 SGHNT, CDR2 YYREEE (reference sequence). The junction had 7 bases not matched to a gene; V was cut back by 1 base and J by 8 bases. The CDR3 region is CASSLWQGARGYTF. The DNA of the CDR3 is TGTGCCAGCAGCTTGTGGCAGGGGGCGCGCGGCTACACCTTC. The full variable domain, with the rest looked up from reference TRBV5-4 and TRBJ1-2, is ETGVTQSPTHLIKTRGQQVTLRCSSQSGHNTVSWYQQALGQGPQFIFQYYREEENGRGNFPPRFSGLQFPNYSSELNVNALELDDSALYLCASSLWQGARGYTFGSGTRLTVV.

The chain has TRBV6-5 and TRBJ2-7, with 8 nucleotides matching TRBD1. The germline V gene encodes CDR1 MNHEY and CDR2 SVGAGI. Trimming cost V 8 bases and J 4 bases; bases outside gene matches: 7. The CDR3 has 13 residues. In DNA form, the CDR3 reads TGTGCCAGCTCCCGGGACAGGCGGTACGAGCAGTACTTC. Translated: CASSRDRRYEQYF.

This chain links TRBV5-6 with TRBJ1-5; D is undetermined. This CDR3 comprises 13 residues. Germline loops: CDR1 SGHDT, CDR2 YYEEEE. Trimming shortened V by 0 bases and J by 6 bases, and 7 bases separated the two germline ends. The CDR3 is CASSLGHIQPQHF. In DNA form, the CDR3 reads TGTGCCAGCAGCTTGGGACATATTCAGCCCCAGCATTTT.

With regard to this clone: In the same sample, other DNA sequences code for this CDR3. The rearrangement links TRBV27 to TRBJ1-1; tentative D call: TRBD1 (6 bases). The CDR3 loop spans 13 amino acids. Looked up from germline, CDR1 is MNHEY and CDR2 is SMNVEV (reference sequence). V lost 3 bases and J 5 bases, leaving 10 bases between the germline ends. CDR3 protein: CASSLGAGTEAFF. DNA for the CDR3: TGTGCCAGCAGTTTGGGGGCTGGGACTGAAGCTTTCTTT.

The chain joins TRBV18 to TRBJ1-1, with D hard to call. Trimming pared 5 bases from V and 0 bases from J, leaving 10 bases between. This CDR3 has 14 residues. In germline, CDR1 is KGHSH, CDR2 LQKENI. The CDR3 region is CASSTETMNTEAFF. CDR3 DNA: TGTGCCAGCTCAACAGAAACGATGAACACTGAAGCTTTCTTT.

In this sample, this clone turned up once. The rearrangement links TRBV7-3 to TRBJ1-5, with TRBD1 matching 9 bases. V lost 5 bases, J lost 0 bases, and 14 bases stayed unmatched. From germline, CDR1 is SGHTA and CDR2 FQGTGA. The CDR3 runs to 19 residues. The CDR3 protein is CASSHIMDRGLLSNQPQHF. CDR3 nucleotide sequence: TGTGCCAGCAGCCATATAATGGACAGGGGACTCCTTAGCAATCAGCCCCAGCATTTT.

The V and J genes are TRBV4-1 and TRBJ2-7, with D possibly matching TRBD1 (6 bases). Trimming pared 0 bases from V and 6 bases from J, leaving 15 bases between. Germline CDR1 MGHRA, CDR2 YSYEKL. The CDR3 covers 15 residues. DNA for the CDR3: TGCGCCAGCAGCCAAGATGGGACACCTAGTCTCGAGCAGTACTTC. Translated: CASSQDGTPSLEQYF.

The CDR3 protein is CASSYLPLQGDQPQHF. The DNA of the CDR3 is TGCGCCAGCAGCTACCTTCCCCTACAGGGCGACCAGCCCCAGCATTTT. V gene TRBV5-1 combines with J gene TRBJ1-5, with a weak D call TRBD1 (6 bases). V lost 3 bases and J 7 bases, leaving 20 bases between the germline ends. This CDR3 is built from 16 residues. Germline assignment: CDR1 SGHRS and CDR2 YFSETQ.

This clone showed up just a few times. CDR3: CASSLGQPSVQPQHF. The CDR3 nucleotides read TGTGCCAGCAGTTTAGGACAGCCCTCCGTCCAGCCCCAGCATTTT. The gene calls are TRBV28 and TRBJ1-5; D might be TRBD1 (6 bases). The germline CDR1 and CDR2 sequences are MDHEN and SYDVKM. The V and J ends lost 2 bases and 7 bases respectively, with 15 bases between them. The CDR3 totals 15 residues.

This chain joins TRBV6-2 or TRBV6-3 and TRBJ2-7; 8 bases map to TRBD2. With 4 bases clipped from V and 7 bases from J, the junction kept 9 bases outside the gene matches. Germline values: CDR1 MNHEY, CDR2 SVGEGT. This CDR3 comprises 14 residues. The CDR3, as DNA: TGTGCCAGCAGTTGGGCGGGAGGAACAGGGGAGCAGTACTTC. This translates into CASSWAGGTGEQYF.

The V gene is TRBV29-1, the J gene TRBJ1-1; D unclear. This CDR3 is 12 amino acids long. Deletions cut 3 bases from V and 1 base from J, with 6 bases between. Germline lookup yields CDR1 SQVTM and CDR2 ANQGSEA. CDR3 coding DNA: TGCAGCGTTGATTACGGGAACACTGAAGCTTTCTTT. Its protein is CSVDYGNTEAFF.

The V gene is TRBV5-1, the J gene TRBJ2-2; 7 bases map to TRBD2. Germline-derived CDR1 and CDR2 are SGHRS and YFSETQ. This CDR3 has 18 residues. The V gene end was trimmed by 0 bases and the J gene end by 4 bases; junction bases not matched to a gene: 12. CDR3 protein: CASSLVLGLEIGTGELFF. The CDR3 coding sequence is TGCGCCAGCAGCTTGGTTTTAGGACTAGAGATTGGCACCGGGGAGCTGTTTTTT.

The chain couples TRBV5-6 to TRBJ1-1; maybe TRBD1 (6 bases). This CDR3 is built from 15 residues. CDR1 SGHDT and CDR2 YYEEEE come from the germline V gene. V dropped 4 bases and J dropped 2 bases, with 15 bases sitting between them. CDR3 sequence reads: CASSLKTGINTEAFF. For the CDR3, the DNA is TGTGCCAGCAGCCTCAAGACAGGAATAAACACTGAAGCTTTCTTT.

V usage is TRBV9 and J usage is TRBJ1-1, with D possibly being TRBD1 (6 bases). The germline gives CDR1 SGDLS, CDR2 YYNGEE. V dropped 3 bases and J dropped 0 bases, with 15 bases sitting between them. This CDR3 comprises 16 residues. Written as DNA, the CDR3 is TGTGCCAGCAGCGCACTTCGGACAGTTATGAACACTGAAGCTTTCTTT. Translation: CASSALRTVMNTEAFF.

This clone was recorded once. The chain is built from TRBV18 and TRBJ1-1, with D uncertain. Per germline, CDR1 KGHSH and CDR2 LQKENI. The length of the CDR3 is 13 residues. V was trimmed by 2 bases and J by 2 bases, leaving 6 bases between them. DNA for the CDR3: TGTGCCAGCTCACCAATAGTAAACACTGAAGCTTTCTTT. Translation: CASSPIVNTEAFF. Full variable domain (rest looked up from reference TRBV18 and TRBJ1-1): NAGVMQNPRHLVRRRGQEARLRCSPMKGHSHVYWYRQLPEEGLKFMVYLQKENIIDESGMPKERFSAEFPKEGPSILRIQQVVRGDSAAYFCASSPIVNTEAFFGQGTRLTVV.

A single count supports this clone. V gene TRBV29-1 combines with J gene TRBJ1-6; 8 positions agree with TRBD1. From germline, CDR1 is SQVTM and CDR2 ANQGSEA. Trimming cost V 4 bases and J 7 bases; bases outside gene matches: 3. There are 13 residues in the CDR3. CDR3 nucleotide sequence: TGCAGCGTTGGGGACAGGAACAATTCACCCCTCCACTTT. As protein: CSVGDRNNSPLHF.

The chain joins TRBV12-3 or TRBV12-4 to TRBJ1-2; TRBD1 might be the D (5 bases). This CDR3 contains 12 residues. The germline V and J ends were trimmed by 5 bases and 9 bases, with 13 bases remaining between them. CDR3 coding DNA: TGTGCCAGCAGTCCAGACGCGGGGCGCTACACCTTC. This gives the protein CASSPDAGRYTF.